The sequence of this T cell receptor beta chain was determined in a study of beta chain features in type 1 diabetes. The CDR3 is 17 residues long. From germline, CDR1 is SGHTA and CDR2 FQGTGA. The junction had 5 bases not matched to a gene; V was cut back by 5 bases and J by 0 bases. Expressed TCRB transcripts were sequenced because the entire RNA isolate underwent reverse transcription. Profiled with immunoSEQ multiplex PCR; TCRdb holds only in-frame clones, not every one. The data contain about 330,000 clones, roughly 11% of them seen just once; the ten biggest clones take up more than 0.015%. The sequencing sample was made of naive CD4+ T cells from blood. The clonotype originates from a woman in her twenties or thirties in good health. The chain has TRBV7-3 and TRBJ2-3, with 13 bases matching TRBD2. Written as DNA, the CDR3 is TGTGCCAGCAGCCACGGGACTAGCGGGACTAGCACAGATACGCAGTATTTT. Translated, it gives CASSHGTSGTSTDTQYF.